These 18 T cell receptor beta chains came from one sample sequenced in a study of CD8+CD57+ T cells in acquired aplastic anemia. The template used for profiling TCR beta VDJ and CDR3 was genomic DNA. From the reads, TCRdb called clonotypes with MiXCR, one entry per CDR3 protein. The sample has 150,000 to 200,000 distinct CDR3 sequences; less than 65% are singletons. Sequenced sample: sorted CD4+, CD8+, or CD8+CD57+ T cells (not recorded which) from PBMCs. These receptors originate from a human donor with severe aplastic anemia or a healthy control (not recorded which).

CDR3 region: CASSLVIGAFF. CDR3 DNA sequence: TGTGCCAGCAGCTTGGTAATAGGGGCTTTCTTT. The chain joins TRBV7-9 to TRBJ1-1; no reliable D call. Trimming removed 3 bases at V and 11 bases at J, with 10 bases between. This CDR3 has 11 amino acids. Per germline, CDR1 SEHNR and CDR2 FQNEAQ (reference sequence).

V usage is TRBV24-1 and J usage is TRBJ2-1, with 10 positions matching TRBD1. The germline CDR1 and CDR2 sequences are KGHDR and SFDVKD. With V trimmed by 4 bases and J by 4 bases, 6 bases remained unmatched. This CDR3 has 16 residues. The CDR3 DNA reads as TGTGCCACCAGTGAGTGGACAGGGGGGCCTTACAATGAGCAGTTCTTC. It encodes CATSEWTGGPYNEQFF.

V usage is TRBV7-3 and J usage is TRBJ2-7, with 9 bases identical to TRBD2. Germline V gives CDR1 SGHTA, CDR2 FQGTGA. This CDR3 is 16 amino acids long. The V and J ends lost 10 bases and 2 bases, in that order; junction bases with no gene match: 15. The CDR3 loop reads CAIHVGSGGPTYEQYF. The CDR3 coding sequence is TGTGCCATCCACGTGGGGAGCGGGGGGCCCACCTACGAGCAGTACTTC.

The chain recombines TRBV20-1 with TRBJ2-7; D unclear. CDR3 length: 13 amino acids. V was clipped by 1 base and J by 0 bases, with 7 bases between them. The germline V gene has CDR1 DFQATT and CDR2 SNEGSKA (reference sequence). The CDR3 nucleotides read TGCAGTGCTAGAGTCAGTAGCTCCTACGAGCAGTACTTC. Amino acid sequence: CSARVSSSYEQYF.

This chain connects TRBV11-2 to TRBJ2-5, with D possibly being TRBD2 (6 bases). V lost 5 bases, J lost 0 bases, and 10 bases lay in between. Germline V lookup: CDR1 SGHAT, CDR2 FQNNGV. This CDR3 contains 14 residues. CDR3 nucleotides: TGTGCCAGCAGCCTCGGACTAAACCAAGAGACCCAGTACTTC. Its translation: CASSLGLNQETQYF.

This chain links TRBV7-8 with TRBJ2-5, with TRBD2 matching over 11 bases. The CDR3 extends over 16 amino acids. The V segment lost 5 bases and the J segment 2 bases; nucleotides outside the gene matches: 7. The germline CDR1 and CDR2 sequences are SGHVS and FQNEAQ. The CDR3 coding sequence is TGTGCCAGCAGCCGGGGACTAGCGGTACAACAAGAGACCCAGTACTTC. Its protein product is CASSRGLAVQQETQYF.

The chain joins TRBV7-2 to TRBJ2-7; 10 bases align to TRBD2. CDR1 is SGHTA, CDR2 FQGNSA, per germline. The CDR3 extends over 17 amino acids. Germline trimming cut 5 bases from V and 2 bases from J; bases unmatched to any gene: 12. The CDR3: CASSPTTLAGDPYEQYF. CDR3 DNA sequence: TGTGCCAGCAGCCCGACTACCCTAGCGGGGGACCCCTACGAGCAGTACTTC. Full variable domain (remainder filled in from reference TRBV7-2 and TRBJ2-7): GAGVSQSPSNKVTEKGKDVELRCDPISGHTALYWYRQSLGQGLEFLIYFQGNSAPDKSGLPSDRFSAERTGGSVSTLTIQRTQQEDSAVYLCASSPTTLAGDPYEQYFGPGTRLTVT.

This clonotype has only a few counts. The chain couples TRBV13 to TRBJ2-7, with D possibly matching TRBD1 (5 bases). This CDR3 has 14 amino acids. The V and J ends lost 1 base and 5 bases respectively, with 12 bases between them. Germline V gene lookup returns CDR1 PRHDT and CDR2 FYEKMQ (reference sequence). CDR3 bases: TGTGCCAGCAGCTTAGCCCGGACAAGGGACGAGCAGTACTTC. This encodes CASSLARTRDEQYF.

The rearrangement uses TRBV5-1 and TRBJ2-7, with a weak D call TRBD2 (6 bases). Germline V gene data show CDR1 as SGHRS and CDR2 as YFSETQ. Between the trimmed V and J ends, which lost 0 bases and 3 bases, there was a span of 10 bases. The CDR3 is 14 residues long. CDR3 loop: CASSLGDWSYEQYF. The CDR3 DNA reads TGCGCCAGCAGCTTGGGGGACTGGAGCTACGAGCAGTACTTC.

At least ten counts were recorded for this clonotype. The rearrangement joins TRBV25-1 to TRBJ1-6, with a tentative D call TRBD1 (6 bases). V was trimmed by 5 bases and J by 6 bases, leaving 11 bases between them. Looked up from germline, CDR1 is MGHDK and CDR2 is SYGVNS. The CDR3 runs 14 residues. The CDR3 DNA sequence: TGTGCCAGCAGTAACGGACAGATTAATTCACCCCTCCACTTT. Encoded protein: CASSNGQINSPLHF.

This clonotype was seen ten or more times. The chain has TRBV19 and TRBJ2-7, with unresolved D. In germline, CDR1 is LNHDA, CDR2 SQIVND (reference sequence). With 6 bases removed from V and 3 bases from J, the gap between germline ends came to 12 bases. The CDR3 extends over 13 amino acids. CDR3 sequence: CASSPPGLYEQYF. CDR3 sequence (DNA): TGTGCCAGTAGCCCCCCCGGCCTCTACGAGCAGTACTTC.

This clonotype was detected many times. The CDR3 loop reads CASSAGAPYEQYF. The DNA for the CDR3 is TGTGCCAGTAGCGCCGGGGCCCCCTACGAGCAGTACTTC. The V call is TRBV19, the J call TRBJ2-7; perhaps D is TRBD1 or TRBD2 (5 bases each). This CDR3 contains 13 residues. V lost 6 bases, J lost 2 bases, and 11 bases lay in between. Germline V CDR1 and CDR2: LNHDA, SQIVND (reference sequence). The full variable domain, rest sourced from reference TRBV19 and TRBJ2-7, is DGGITQSPKYLFRKEGQNVTLSCEQNLNHDAMYWYRQDPGQGLRLIYYSQIVNDFQKGDIAEGYSVSREKKESFPLTVTSAQKNPTAFYLCASSAGAPYEQYFGPGTRLTVT.

There are many counts of this clonotype. This sequence joins TRBV6-1 and TRBJ1-2; TRBD1 might be the D (5 bases). This CDR3 is built from 16 residues. The V end lost 0 bases, the J end lost 4 bases, and 15 bases lay between the germline ends. Germline values: CDR1 MNHNS, CDR2 SASEGT. CDR3 amino acids: CASSEAAGRGGYGYTF. CDR3 bases: TGTGCCAGCAGTGAAGCGGCGGGAAGGGGTGGCTATGGCTACACCTTC.

This rearrangement joins TRBV6-2 or TRBV6-3 to TRBJ2-1; 9 bases are a match to TRBD1. The germline CDR1 and CDR2 sequences are MNHEY and SVGEGT. CDR3 length equals 18 residues. The V and J ends lost 6 bases and 6 bases, in that order; junction bases with no gene match: 18. CDR3 amino acids: CASRNPNRGQGKINEQFF. Written as DNA, the CDR3 is TGTGCCAGCAGAAACCCAAACAGGGGACAGGGCAAGATCAATGAGCAGTTCTTC.

The chain uses TRBV10-3 and TRBJ2-2; 7 bases are shared with TRBD2. From germline, CDR1 is ENHRY and CDR2 SYGVKD. The CDR3 is 13 amino acids. Germline trimming cut 8 bases from V and 5 bases from J; bases unmatched to any gene: 5. This CDR3 reads CAIGKRDTGELFF. The DNA of the CDR3 is TGTGCCATCGGCAAGCGGGATACCGGGGAGCTGTTTTTT.

The rearrangement links TRBV15 to TRBJ1-1; D remains ambiguous. Deletions cut 0 bases from V and 7 bases from J, with 9 bases between. Per germline, CDR1 LNHNV and CDR2 YYDKDF (reference sequence). The CDR3 has 13 amino acids. The CDR3 nucleotides are TGTGCCACCAGCAGAGAGGGATTTATTGAAGCTTTCTTT. Protein product: CATSREGFIEAFF.

The chain couples TRBV25-1 to TRBJ1-1; 9 bases align to TRBD1. From germline, CDR1 is MGHDK and CDR2 SYGVNS. This CDR3 spans 14 amino acids. Trimming at V came to 4 bases and at J to 10 bases, leaving 10 bases not matched to a gene. The CDR3 is CASSVSLGQGVAFF. CDR3 DNA: TGTGCCAGCAGTGTATCCCTGGGACAGGGTGTAGCTTTCTTT.

Here the CDR3 reads CASSGGQGRANVLTF. In nucleotides, the CDR3 is TGTGCCAGCAGCGGAGGACAGGGTCGGGCCAACGTCCTGACTTTC. The rearrangement links TRBV5-6 to TRBJ2-6; the match to TRBD1 covers 8 bases. Germline V gene sequence: CDR1 SGHDT, CDR2 YYEEEE. The CDR3 runs to 15 residues. V dropped 4 bases and J dropped 5; count of bases not matched to a gene: 5.